This entry is about one T cell receptor beta chain. This clone was seen many times. What this receptor recognizes is not known. Base-call qualities are not available, and no considerably larger clone is one nucleotide away. These data are taken from a study of blood T cell repertoires in COVID-19 (dated by TCRdb to 2020 to 2021). With regard to the full study: Samples covering the acute and convalescent phases of COVID-19 were provided by collaborators in the United States, Italy and Spain. The material from the prospective study consisted of cDNA or gDNA derived from T cells, B-cell-depleted T cells, or PBMCs. Deeply sampled blood TCRbeta repertoires from subjects exposed to, actively infected with, or recovered from COVID-19 were included in the dataset. The repertoires were released in a freely available public database intended as a resource for research on the immune response to SARS-CoV-2. Samples came from the ongoing ImmuneRACE study (first 160 participants) plus 1,254 subjects from 6 global collaborators. A de-identified subject ID, COVID-19 status, age in years and sex were almost always included in the sample metadata. Where HLA class I and class II types were available, the types were taken from metadata supplied by the sample provider, not from assay-based typing.

TCRbeta CDR3 regions were amplified from genomic DNA by means of the immunoSEQ Assay, a bias-controlled multiplex PCR. In the original analysis: The number of nucleated cells in each sample was estimated by amplification of reference gene primers within the assay. Sequence reads were collapsed and filtered to measure the absolute abundance of every unique TCRbeta CDR3 rearrangement. For each sample, productive Simpson clonality was calculated as the square root of Simpson's diversity index across productive rearrangements. The table comes from immuneACCESS by way of TCRdb, which keeps in-frame sequences with V and J called. Part of the clones is missing from these tables; in studies checked, under half for an unresolved V gene and the rest for unknown reasons. From that table come the V and J calls and clone size; the DNA was used to work out D and trimming. In this sample the table shows approximately 90,000 clones, roughly 80% of which occur a single time. The ten top clones hold about 11% of the sample.

The collaborating institutions used their own protocols to collect whole blood in K2EDTA tubes. For TCRbeta analysis, collaborator samples were shipped as frozen whole blood, as isolated PBMCs, or as DNA extracted from either sample type. The CDR3 spans 16 residues, from the cysteine through the phenylalanine. The CDR3 DNA has 48 bases and is translated from base 1. Relative to germline, V is 2 bases shorter and J is 5 bases shorter, with 18 bases between their ends. CDR1 is given as SGHTA and CDR2 as FQGNSA, both from the germline V gene. General study outcomes and caveats: Clinical and demographic metadata were provided uncurated, with the amount varying by source and participant.

Sequencing was done on a sample of peripheral blood. This TCR came from a man between 65 and 79 years old with acute or convalescent COVID-19. This receptor chain uses TRBV7-2 and TRBJ1-1; a weak D assignment points to TRBD1 (5 bases agree). CDR3 region: CASSLSWDPGRTEAFF. Here is the DNA: TGTGCCAGCAGCTTATCATGGGACCCGGGGAGGACTGAAGCTTTCTTT.